The clone carrying this TCR beta chain was picked up a small number of times. The data derive from a study of T cell repertoires in cytomegalovirus infection. In TCRdb, the reads were re-called with MiXCR into one record per CDR3 protein. The data show around 530,000 distinct CDR3 sequences, around 27% seen once. Germline V gene data show CDR1 as LGHNA and CDR2 as YSLEER. The CDR3 consists of 18 residues. The trim removed 1 base at V and 4 bases at J, leaving 13 bases unmatched. Sequencing was performed on PBMCs. The V gene is TRBV4-3, the J gene TRBJ2-1; 7 nucleotides match TRBD2. The TCR sequence derives from a human donor in good health (CMV status not recorded). Some clones in this sample may be carry-over from other donors' samples. In nucleotides, the CDR3 is TGCGCCAGCAGCCAAGTTGTAAGGGCGGGAGCGAAATACAATGAGCAGTTCTTC. This sequence encodes CASSQVVRAGAKYNEQFF.